The rows below give T cell receptor beta chains drawn from one sample of a study of early T cells in non-severe SARS-CoV-2 infection. TCRdb re-analysed the 5' RACE reads in MiXCR, keeping a single row per CDR3 protein. The repertoire has tens of thousands of distinct CDR3 sequences, roughly an eighth of them found once; the top ten carry approximately 15%. The specimen sequenced was whole blood. The receptor source for this set is an adult who was a healthcare worker with PCR-confirmed SARS-CoV-2 infection or an uninfected control (not recorded which). The CDR3 runs from the conserved cysteine through the conserved F or W.

V	length	J	CDR3
TRBV6-6	14	TRBJ2-7	CASNPDRGRIEQYF
TRBV6-2/TRBV6-3	15	TRBJ2-4	CASQSGSLAKNIQYF
TRBV29-1	11	TRBJ2-4	CSFRQGDIQYF
TRBV27	15	TRBJ1-4	CASSAGQPGEEKLFF
TRBV6-6	12	TRBJ2-5	CASSYGEETQYF
TRBV5-1	18	TRBJ2-7	CASSSPSGRIPGTYEQYF
TRBV10-2	15	TRBJ2-2	CASSESFDSAGELFF
TRBV20-1	16	TRBJ2-7	CSAKPSGRAAWGEQYF
TRBV7-2	15	TRBJ2-7	CASSLERDIYYEQYF
TRBV28	12	TRBJ1-5	CASRESNQPQHF
TRBV11-2	13	TRBJ2-5	CASDRNNQETQYF
TRBV10-3	14	TRBJ2-2	CAISGTSNTGELFF
TRBV11-2	15	TRBJ2-7	CASSNPPDPGYEQYF
TRBV5-5	15	TRBJ1-1	CASSPEGYMNTEAFF
TRBV28	13	TRBJ2-3	CASSPAVGYTQYF
TRBV11-1	14	TRBJ2-5	CASTFSRAQETQYF
TRBV7-9	15	TRBJ2-2	CASSSDNRNGGELFF
TRBV19	16	TRBJ1-1	CASSARRQGAGTEAFF
TRBV2	13	TRBJ2-5	CASSIGTGLTQYF
TRBV12-3/TRBV12-4	14	TRBJ2-5	CASSPRLARETQYF
TRBV20-1	13	TRBJ2-5	CSSRSPPQETQYF
TRBV20-1	16	TRBJ1-5	CSARDPWDRGPQPQHF
TRBV7-2	14	TRBJ2-7	CASSSYRGSYEQYF
TRBV20-1	13	TRBJ2-2	CSAGTGLTGELFF
TRBV4-1	15	TRBJ2-5	CASSQGDRETETQYF
TRBV20-1	14	TRBJ2-1	CSARDVVAENEQFF
TRBV30	13	TRBJ1-2	CAWSVTPTGGYTF
TRBV29-1	14	TRBJ2-1	CSVAGTKLYNEQFF
TRBV28	11	TRBJ1-6	CASRRGQTIHF
TRBV20-1	12	TRBJ1-4	CSAREASEKLFF
TRBV7-6	15	TRBJ1-1	CASSPRPLRNTEAFF
TRBV6-5	16	TRBJ1-6	CASRPTDRVVNSPLHF
TRBV27	17	TRBJ2-3	CASTLSLQGIGDNTQYF
TRBV5-4	14	TRBJ2-3	CASSRDRGTDTQYF
TRBV6-7	10	TRBJ1-6	CAATDSPLHF
TRBV19	16	TRBJ2-1	CASSIGSAGGRNEQFF
TRBV4-1	16	TRBJ2-5	CASSQAEGLFKETQYF
TRBV12-3/TRBV12-4	15	TRBJ1-4	CASTLGQGTNEKLFF
TRBV12-3/TRBV12-4	18	TRBJ1-1	CASRLSFSDRGVKTEAFF
TRBV4-3	19	TRBJ2-3	CASSQDWASGGAVPDTQYF
TRBV7-2	15	TRBJ2-1	CASRPRTGSYNEQFF
TRBV6-6	12	TRBJ2-5	CASTENQKTQYF
TRBV19	12	TRBJ1-1	CASINRRTEAFF
TRBV4-3	18	TRBJ2-1	CASSQDGGGASSYNEQFF
TRBV7-2	14	TRBJ2-1	CASRLLAGYNEQFF